The clone carrying this T cell receptor (beta chain) was seen ten or more times. The CDR3 covers 13 residues. V was shortened by 7 bases and J by 5 bases, with 14 bases between the two germline ends. Per germline, CDR1 MNHEY and CDR2 SVGEGT. Primers used for first-strand cDNA, a TRAV- and TRBV-specific set, covered both alpha and beta chains. Over approximately 19 PCR cycles, TCRs were amplified from a constant-region primer and V-primer adapter. Isolated mRNA was amplified by in vitro transcription. TCRdb reprocessed the reads with MiXCR, giving one entry per CDR3 protein. The table records around 84,000 distinct CDR3 sequences, less than 20% of them present only once. The data derive from a study of low-dose radiotherapy and immunotherapy resistance in tumors. Study background: Patients were treated with intravenous nivolumab at 240 mg every two weeks and were also dosed with ipilimumab at 1 mg/kg every six weeks. On a schedule of every two weeks, intravenous cyclophosphamide at a dose of 200 mg/m2 was delivered one day before each radiation and immunotherapy administration.

Time point specified: after trial treatment. Treatment noted: LDRT plus nivolumab, ipilimumab, low-dose cyclophosphamide and aspirin (RACIN trial). The treatment that donors received included nivolumab, ipilimumab, aspirin, low-dose cyclophosphamide and low-dose radiotherapy. The genes are TRBV6-2 or TRBV6-3 and TRBJ1-1; no clear D gene. This clonotype was sampled from a male donor with prostate cancer. The sequencing here drew on PBMCs, taken after low-dose radiotherapy plus immunotherapy. CDR3 nucleotide sequence: TGTGCCAGCACCCTAGCGGCGAAGACTGAAGCTTTCTTT. Its protein product is CASTLAAKTEAFF.